Presented here are 20 T cell receptor beta chains from one specimen sequenced in a study of identical twins. TCRdb re-derived calls from the 5' RACE reads in MiXCR, one entry per CDR3 protein. Among some 1,700,000 distinct CDR3 sequences listed, 32% were seen once. The sample was cord blood. The receptors stem from a newborn girl in good health.

Details on this clonotype: One end of the junction varies from germline; a read error may be responsible. The gene calls are TRBV10-2 and TRBJ2-1; D is ambiguous. This CDR3 has 15 residues. Germline V gene data show CDR1 as WSHSY and CDR2 as SAAADI. The CDR3 here is CASSEIEASFNEQFF. The CDR3 DNA reads as TGCGCCAGCAGTGAGATAGAGGCGTCCTTCAATGAGCAGTTCTTC.

J is TRBJ2-3 and V is TRBV10-2; perhaps TRBD2 as D (5 bases). Germline values: CDR1 WSHSY, CDR2 SAAADI. V was pared by 7 bases and J by 0 bases, with 8 bases between. The CDR3 is 13 residues long. DNA of the CDR3: TGCGCCAGCATTGGCGGGAGCACAGATACGCAGTATTTT. This sequence encodes CASIGGSTDTQYF.

The rearrangement uses TRBV20-1 and TRBJ2-7; D uncertain. Trimming cost V 5 bases and J 4 bases, with 12 bases left between them. The germline gives CDR1 DFQATT, CDR2 SNEGSKA (reference sequence). The CDR3 is made up of 12 amino acids. The CDR3 DNA follows: TGCAGTGCTCTACCTCTCGGGTACGAGCAGTACTTC. Its protein product is CSALPLGYEQYF.

This clonotype was seen a few times. This chain connects TRBV29-1 to TRBJ2-1; tentatively, D is TRBD2 (6 bases). The CDR3 consists of 17 residues. V was cut by 4 bases and J by 0 bases, with 19 bases left in between. Per the germline V gene, CDR1 is SQVTM and CDR2 is ANQGSEA. The chain's CDR3 is CSVVGWDSSNSYNEQFF. Written as DNA, the CDR3 is TGCAGCGTTGTGGGGTGGGACTCCTCGAACTCCTACAATGAGCAGTTCTTC.

This sequence joins TRBV14 and TRBJ1-2; D is perhaps TRBD1 (5 bases). The germline V gene has CDR1 SGHDN and CDR2 FVKESK. The CDR3 is 15 amino acids. V dropped 0 bases and J dropped 4 bases, with 12 bases sitting between them. CDR3 region: CASSQEVRVGYGYTF. As DNA, the CDR3 is TGTGCCAGCAGCCAAGAAGTCAGGGTCGGCTATGGCTACACCTTC. Looking up the rest from reference TRBV14 and TRBJ1-2 gives the full variable domain: EAGVTQFPSHSVIEKGQTVTLRCDPISGHDNLYWYRRVMGKEIKFLLHFVKESKQDESGMPNNRFLAERTGGTYSTLKVQPAELEDSGVYFCASSQEVRVGYGYTFGSGTRLTVV.

This clonotype has just a few counts. The rearrangement uses TRBV3-1 and TRBJ1-2, with TRBD1 matching 7 bases. Germline V gives CDR1 LGHDT, CDR2 YNNKEL (reference sequence). V lost 1 base, J lost 5 bases, and 7 bases stayed unmatched. CDR3 length equals 15 residues. The CDR3 protein is CASSQAHGTAYGYTF. The CDR3 nucleotides are TGTGCCAGCAGCCAAGCGCATGGGACAGCTTATGGCTACACCTTC.

This clonotype occurred a few times. The rearrangement uses TRBV7-9 and TRBJ1-4; TRBD1 aligns across 7 bases. This CDR3 region has 15 residues. The junction had 8 bases not matched to a gene; V was cut back by 4 bases and J by 6 bases. Germline V CDR1 and CDR2: SEHNR, FQNEAQ (reference sequence). The CDR3 bases are TGTGCCAGCAGCTCACCGGGACAGCGGCATGAAAAACTGTTTTTT. It translates to CASSSPGQRHEKLFF.

About this clonotype: Germline and junction disagree at one end, which may indicate a read error. V is TRBV24-1 and J is TRBJ2-1; TRBD1 is a possible D gene (6 bases). The J call may be in error: the DNA end matches TRBJ2-7 better. Germline V gene sequence: CDR1 KGHDR, CDR2 SFDVKD. This CDR3 spans 16 amino acids. CDR3 coding DNA: TGCGCCACCAGTGATTTAGGCAGGGGATCCTACAATGAGCAGTACTTC. Translating gives CATSDLGRGSYNEQYF.

V usage is TRBV20-1 and J usage is TRBJ2-7; the D is unclear. In germline, CDR1 is DFQATT, CDR2 SNEGSKA (reference sequence). Trimming removed 5 bases at V and 2 bases at J, with 7 bases between. There are 11 residues in the CDR3. This CDR3 is CSADIAYEQYF. For the CDR3, the DNA is TGCAGTGCTGACATAGCCTACGAGCAGTACTTC.

This clonotype was detected only a few times. The rearrangement links TRBV6-2 or TRBV6-3 to TRBJ1-6; perhaps TRBD1 as D (5 bases). V gave up 9 bases and J gave up 10 bases, with 13 bases separating them. Germline CDR1 MNHEY, CDR2 SVGEGT. This CDR3 has 12 residues. DNA of the CDR3: TGTGCCAGTACCAGGGAAGGATCACCCCTCCACTTT. This gives the protein CASTREGSPLHF.

The chain has TRBV10-3 and TRBJ1-2, with 7 bases aligning to TRBD1. The germline gives CDR1 ENHRY, CDR2 SYGVKD. Trimming removed 6 bases from V and 0 bases from J; junction bases left unmatched: 13. There are 17 residues in the CDR3. The CDR3 loop is CAIREGGGTLANYGYTF. As DNA, the CDR3 is TGTGCCATCAGGGAGGGAGGGGGCACCCTAGCTAACTATGGCTACACCTTC.

The chain couples TRBV11-2 to TRBJ2-1, with 11 nucleotides matching TRBD2. The CDR3 is 16 amino acids. Trimming cost V 6 bases and J 2 bases; bases outside gene matches: 6. Germline V gene data show CDR1 as SGHAT and CDR2 as FQNNGV. The CDR3 loop reads CASRKLAGAAYNEQFF. The CDR3 DNA sequence: TGTGCCAGCAGAAAACTAGCGGGAGCGGCCTACAATGAGCAGTTCTTC. The full variable domain, its missing parts supplied by reference TRBV11-2 and TRBJ2-1, is EAGVAQSPRYKIIEKRQSVAFWCNPISGHATLYWYQQILGQGPKLLIQFQNNGVVDDSQLPKDRFSAERLKGVDSTLKIQPAKLEDSAVYLCASRKLAGAAYNEQFFGPGTRLTVL.

The chain uses TRBV7-9 and TRBJ2-7; D might be TRBD2 (5 bases). V shed 11 bases and J shed 0 bases, with 11 bases lying between them. This CDR3 is 12 amino acids long. CDR1 and CDR2 from the germline V gene are SEHNR and FQNEAQ (reference sequence). CDR3 amino acids: CAVQGSSYEQYF. CDR3 in DNA: TGTGCCGTCCAAGGGAGCTCCTACGAGCAGTACTTC.

This clonotype came up a few times. The chain combines TRBV20-1 with TRBJ2-7, with 13 bases lining up with TRBD2. V gave up 2 bases and J gave up 3 bases; unmatched junction bases: 13. The CDR3 totals 18 residues. Germline CDR1 DFQATT, CDR2 SNEGSKA (reference sequence). CDR3 coding DNA: TGCAGTGCTAGACTTTTAGTCACTAGCGGGAGGGCTTTCTACGAGCAGTACTTC. Translated: CSARLLVTSGRAFYEQYF.

This clonotype was seen a handful of times. The chain uses TRBV5-1 and TRBJ2-7; no clear D gene. Germline values: CDR1 SGHRS, CDR2 YFSETQ. The CDR3 is 15 residues long. Trimming removed 0 bases from V and 2 bases from J, with 12 bases in between. Here the CDR3 DNA reads TGCGCCAGCAGCTTGGCCGCAGGCCAAGCCTACGAGCAGTACTTC. Its translation: CASSLAAGQAYEQYF.

This chain links TRBV12-3 or TRBV12-4 with TRBJ2-3, with 7 positions matching TRBD1. The CDR3 consists of 16 residues. The trim removed 7 bases at V and 2 bases at J, leaving 12 bases unmatched. The CDR3 is CASTTDRTGDTDTQYF. The CDR3 region has the DNA TGTGCCAGCACTACAGACAGGACAGGCGACACAGATACGCAGTATTTT.

V and J are TRBV10-3 and TRBJ1-4; the D gene is possibly TRBD1 (5 bases). Germline-derived CDR1 and CDR2 are ENHRY and SYGVKD. V shed 0 bases and J shed 8 bases, with 13 bases lying between them. The CDR3 is 15 residues long. The CDR3: CAISESGGAGEKLFF. CDR3 DNA: TGTGCCATCAGTGAGTCCGGAGGGGCGGGCGAAAAACTGTTTTTT.

In this sample, this clonotype turned up a few times. The chain carries TRBV3-1 and TRBJ2-5; 8 bases agree with TRBD1. Germline V gives CDR1 LGHDT, CDR2 YNNKEL (reference sequence). The V gene end was trimmed by 10 bases and the J gene end by 1 base; junction bases not matched to a gene: 5. CDR3 length equals 13 residues. DNA for the CDR3: TGTGCCATCCGTACAGGGGGCCAAGAGACCCAGTACTTC. Protein product: CAIRTGGQETQYF.

As to this clonotype: Given the absence of the conserved phenylalanine or tryptophan at the CDR3 end, a read error is likely. The rearrangement joins TRBV7-2 to TRBJ2-4; 7 bases are a match to TRBD2. The DNA end lines up better with TRBJ2-7; the J call may be wrong. This CDR3 is built from 15 residues. Germline CDR1 reads SGHTA; CDR2 reads FQGNSA. CDR3 region: CASSLGTSFPYEQYL. In nucleotides, the CDR3 is TGTGCCAGCAGCTTAGGGACTAGTTTCCCTTACGAGCAGTACTTG.

This clonotype was found many times. The chain uses TRBV28 and TRBJ2-4; no clear D. Germline CDR1 reads MDHEN; CDR2 reads SYDVKM. The CDR3 spans 15 residues. Trimming shortened V by 2 bases and J by 0 bases, and 8 bases separated the two germline ends. The DNA for the CDR3 is TGTGCCAGCAGTTTAGCTCCTCTAGCCAAAAACATTCAGTACTTC. It translates to CASSLAPLAKNIQYF.